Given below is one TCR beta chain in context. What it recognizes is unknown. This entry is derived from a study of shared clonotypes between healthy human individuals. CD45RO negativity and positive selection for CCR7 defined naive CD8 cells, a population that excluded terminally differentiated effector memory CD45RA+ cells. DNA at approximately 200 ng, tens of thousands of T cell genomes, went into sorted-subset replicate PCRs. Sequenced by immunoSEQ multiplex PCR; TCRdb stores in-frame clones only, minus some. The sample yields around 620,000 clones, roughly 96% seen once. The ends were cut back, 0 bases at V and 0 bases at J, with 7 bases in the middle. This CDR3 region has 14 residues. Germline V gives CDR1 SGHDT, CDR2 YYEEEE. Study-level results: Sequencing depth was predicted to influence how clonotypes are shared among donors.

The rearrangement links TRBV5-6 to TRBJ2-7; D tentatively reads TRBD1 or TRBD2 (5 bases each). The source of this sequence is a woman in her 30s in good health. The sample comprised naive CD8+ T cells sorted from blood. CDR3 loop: CASSLGGPSYEQYF. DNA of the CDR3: TGTGCCAGCAGCTTGGGGGGACCCTCCTACGAGCAGTACTTC.